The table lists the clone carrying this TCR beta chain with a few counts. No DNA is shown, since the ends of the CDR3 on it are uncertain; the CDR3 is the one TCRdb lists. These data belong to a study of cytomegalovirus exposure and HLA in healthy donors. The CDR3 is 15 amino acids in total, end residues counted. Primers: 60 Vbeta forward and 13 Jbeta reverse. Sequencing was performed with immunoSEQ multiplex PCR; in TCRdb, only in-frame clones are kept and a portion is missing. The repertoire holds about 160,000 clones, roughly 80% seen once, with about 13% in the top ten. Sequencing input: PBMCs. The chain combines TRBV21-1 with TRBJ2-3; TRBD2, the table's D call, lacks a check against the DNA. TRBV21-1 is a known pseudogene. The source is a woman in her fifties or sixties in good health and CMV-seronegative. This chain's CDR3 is CASSKVALGTDTQYF.